The 27 T cell receptor beta chains given below trace back to one sample, sequenced in a study of PD-1 blockade in classical Hodgkin lymphoma. Only in-frame clones appear in the TCRdb table, and some are missing; sequencing was by immunoSEQ multiplex PCR. This sample has roughly 17,000 clones, with roughly 85% found just once. Time point: cycle 4 day 1 (C4D1), after less than seven weeks of nivolumab. All the patients suffered relapse after autologous stem cell transplantation, and brentuximab vedotin exposure differed. The specimen was peripheral blood mononuclear cells (PBMCs), collected before the fourth cycle of nivolumab. These receptors all stem from a human donor with classical Hodgkin lymphoma.

The chain uses TRBV7-9 and TRBJ1-6, with 7 bases aligning to TRBD1. Germline CDR1 reads SEHNR; CDR2 reads FQNEAQ (reference sequence). Trimming took 0 bases from V and 9 from J; bases not matched to a gene: 2. The CDR3 is 14 residues long. The CDR3 is CASSLAQGGSPLHF. In nucleotides, the CDR3 is TGTGCCAGCAGCTTAGCTCAGGGGGGTTCACCCCTCCACTTT.

This clone was picked up a small number of times. J is TRBJ1-1 and V is TRBV4-1, with no clear D. Per the germline V gene, CDR1 is MGHRA and CDR2 is YSYEKL. CDR3 length: 14 residues. V lost 0 bases to trimming and J lost 1 base, with 6 bases between them. The CDR3 is CASSQELGNTEAFF. CDR3 DNA: TGCGCCAGCAGCCAAGAGTTAGGGAACACTGAAGCTTTCTTT.

The V gene is TRBV7-9, the J gene TRBJ2-3; possibly TRBD1 for D (7 bases). The CDR3 extends over 16 amino acids. V lost 6 bases to trimming and J lost 2 bases, with 18 bases between them. The germline CDR1 and CDR2 sequences are SEHNR and FQNEAQ (reference sequence). The CDR3, as DNA: TGTGCCAGCAGGGGGGGTACGGGACAGAACACAGATACGCAGTATTTT. Its translation is CASRGGTGQNTDTQYF.

The chain links TRBV11-2 to TRBJ1-5; a possible D gene is TRBD1 (6 bases). The CDR3 has 17 amino acids. With 5 bases removed from V and 3 bases from J, the gap between germline ends came to 20 bases. Germline CDR1 is SGHAT and CDR2 is FQNNGV. The CDR3 DNA is TGTGCCAGCAGCGTCTCGGAGGGGGATTATAACAATCAGCCCCAGCATTTT. The encoded protein is CASSVSEGDYNNQPQHF.

CDR3 protein: CASRGGTGTDTQYF. CDR3 nucleotides: TGTGCCAGTAGGGGTGGTACAGGCACAGATACGCAGTATTTT. The chain carries TRBV2 and TRBJ2-3; possibly TRBD1 for D (5 bases). This CDR3 contains 14 residues. Trimming left V 9 bases short and J 1 base short, with 14 bases between. The germline V gene has CDR1 SNHLY and CDR2 FYNNEI.

The rearrangement links TRBV7-8 to TRBJ2-7; 8 nucleotides line up with TRBD1. The CDR3 covers 15 residues. With V trimmed by 0 bases and J by 2 bases, 3 bases remained unmatched. CDR1 SGHVS and CDR2 FQNEAQ come from the germline V gene. For the CDR3, the DNA is TGTGCCAGCAGCTTAGCGGAGACAGGGGCCTACGAGCAGTACTTC. Its protein product is CASSLAETGAYEQYF.

This clone was counted once. This chain joins TRBV19 and TRBJ2-7; TRBD2 matches at 7 bases. CDR3 length: 15 amino acids. CDR1 and CDR2 (germline): LNHDA, SQIVND (reference sequence). Trimming cost V 6 bases and J 2 bases; bases outside gene matches: 10. Here the CDR3 reads CASRGGAAKTYEQYF. The CDR3, as DNA: TGTGCCAGTAGGGGAGGGGCTGCGAAGACCTACGAGCAGTACTTC.

The chain joins TRBV7-9 to TRBJ1-2; D gene ambiguous. The V gene lost 2 bases and the J gene lost 4 bases, with 14 bases spanning the gap. The CDR3 sequence is 15 residues long. Germline CDR1 is SEHNR and CDR2 is FQNEAQ (reference sequence). Here the CDR3 reads CASSLLRQARYGYTF. CDR3 bases: TGTGCCAGCAGCTTACTTAGGCAGGCCCGCTATGGCTACACCTTC.

The chain recombines TRBV5-1 with TRBJ2-2; TRBD2 is a possible D gene (5 bases). There are 15 residues in the CDR3. CDR1 SGHRS and CDR2 YFSETQ come from the germline V gene. Trimming pared 0 bases from V and 6 bases from J, leaving 12 bases between. This CDR3 is CASSLGRDRAGELFF. The CDR3 DNA reads as TGCGCCAGCAGCTTGGGACGGGATAGGGCCGGGGAGCTGTTTTTT.

J is TRBJ1-3 and V is TRBV7-8, with D unclear. Germline assignment: CDR1 SGHVS and CDR2 FQNEAQ. Trimming shortened V by 3 bases and J by 2 bases, and 8 bases separated the two germline ends. The CDR3 extends over 14 amino acids. CDR3 sequence: CASSFLGTGNTIYF. The CDR3, as DNA: TGTGCCAGCAGCTTTTTGGGAACTGGAAACACCATATATTTT.

By share, this clone ranks as medium-sized. The junction departs from the called germline gene at one end, perhaps through a read error. The chain employs TRBV7-9 and TRBJ1-2; tentative D call: TRBD1 (5 bases). The germline gives CDR1 SEHNR, CDR2 FQNEAQ (reference sequence). The CDR3 consists of 15 residues. The CDR3 bases are TGTGCCAGCAGCTTAGGAGCAGGGCCCCGTTCTCAGCCCATTTTC. This gives the protein CASSLGAGPRSQPIF.

The chain carries TRBV6-5 and TRBJ1-4, with a weak D call TRBD1 (6 bases). Germline CDR1 MNHEY, CDR2 SVGAGI. V lost 2 bases to trimming and J lost 5 bases, with 9 bases between them. The CDR3 length is 14 residues. Here the CDR3 reads CASSYRGKNEKLFF. The DNA for the CDR3 is TGTGCCAGCAGTTACAGGGGGAAGAATGAAAAACTGTTTTTT.

J is TRBJ1-5 and V is TRBV5-1, with D possibly matching TRBD1 (6 bases). CDR1 SGHRS and CDR2 YFSETQ come from the germline V gene. This CDR3 has 16 amino acids. V shed 1 base and J shed 9 bases, with 20 bases lying between them. This CDR3 reads CASSLLRTAVDRPQHF. The CDR3 DNA reads as TGCGCCAGCAGCTTGTTAAGGACAGCGGTTGATCGGCCCCAGCATTTT.

The chain uses TRBV5-1 and TRBJ2-1; TRBD1 matches at 9 bases. The CDR3 totals 15 residues. CDR1 is SGHRS and CDR2 is YFSETQ in the germline V gene. Unmatched junction bases numbered 5, after V lost 0 bases and J lost 7 bases. The CDR3 loop is CASSLAGQGLNEQFF. The CDR3 nucleotides are TGCGCCAGCAGCTTGGCGGGACAGGGTTTAAATGAGCAGTTCTTC.

The V call is TRBV7-3, the J call TRBJ2-3, with D perhaps TRBD2 (7 bases). In germline, CDR1 is SGHTA, CDR2 FQGTGA. The CDR3 covers 16 residues. Trimming took off 1 base at V and 2 bases at J, with 13 bases between the two ends. CDR3 residues: CASSLKAGALTDTQYF. The CDR3 coding sequence is TGTGCCAGCAGCTTAAAGGCGGGGGCGCTCACAGATACGCAGTATTTT.

V and J are TRBV4-2 and TRBJ1-5; D gene uncertain. The CDR3 spans 14 residues. CDR1 is LGHNA, CDR2 YNFKEQ, per germline. Trimming pared 0 bases from V and 6 bases from J, leaving 9 bases between. CDR3 nucleotides: TGTGCCAGCAGCCAAGATGCGGGTTTTCAGCCCCAGCATTTT. It yields the protein CASSQDAGFQPQHF.

This rearrangement joins TRBV19 to TRBJ1-2; perhaps TRBD1 as D (6 bases). Looked up from germline, CDR1 is LNHDA and CDR2 is SQIVND (reference sequence). V was cut by 3 bases and J by 4 bases, with 15 bases left in between. This CDR3 is 15 amino acids long. The CDR3 protein is CASSIMNREGYGYTF. The CDR3, as DNA: TGTGCCAGTAGTATCATGAACAGGGAAGGCTATGGCTACACCTTC. The entire variable domain, with the rest obtained from reference TRBV19 and TRBJ1-2, is as follows: DGGITQSPKYLFRKEGQNVTLSCEQNLNHDAMYWYRQDPGQGLRLIYYSQIVNDFQKGDIAEGYSVSREKKESFPLTVTSAQKNPTAFYLCASSIMNREGYGYTFGSGTRLTVV.

The rearrangement joins TRBV5-1 to TRBJ1-2; D remains ambiguous. The germline V gene has CDR1 SGHRS and CDR2 YFSETQ. V lost 0 bases and J lost 3, with 12 bases in between. CDR3 length equals 15 residues. The chain's CDR3 is CASSLVEGTDYGYTF. The CDR3 coding sequence is TGCGCCAGCAGCTTGGTGGAGGGTACGGACTATGGCTACACCTTC.

In this sample, this clone turned up once. The chain couples TRBV14 to TRBJ2-7, with no clear D. CDR1 SGHDN and CDR2 FVKESK come from the germline V gene. This CDR3 contains 12 residues. Deletions cut 1 base from V and 9 bases from J, with 10 bases between. DNA for the CDR3: TGTGCCAGCAGCCAAGTGCCGGATCGGCAGTACTTC. This gives the protein CASSQVPDRQYF.

This clone was found a few times. This chain connects TRBV5-1 to TRBJ1-1; D is perhaps TRBD1 (6 bases). The V end lost 6 bases, the J end lost 4 bases, and 19 bases lay between the germline ends. Germline V gene lookup returns CDR1 SGHRS and CDR2 YFSETQ. The CDR3 length is 15 residues. CDR3: CASTESTGSGTEAFF. The CDR3 DNA follows: TGCGCCAGCACCGAAAGCACAGGGTCGGGCACTGAAGCTTTCTTT.

The CDR3 loop is CASSLAGGDTGELFF. The CDR3 coding sequence is TGCGCCAGCAGCTTGGCCGGGGGGGACACCGGGGAGCTGTTTTTT. This rearrangement joins TRBV5-1 to TRBJ2-2; 8 positions match TRBD2. This CDR3 is 15 amino acids long. Germline-derived CDR1 and CDR2 are SGHRS and YFSETQ. Trimming at V came to 0 bases and at J to 3 bases, leaving 1 base not matched to a gene.

The chain has TRBV7-9 and TRBJ2-5; no definite D call. Germline V gene sequence: CDR1 SEHNR, CDR2 FQNEAQ (reference sequence). V lost 2 bases, J lost 5 bases, and 12 bases lay in between. The CDR3 extends over 14 amino acids. CDR3 in amino acids: CASSLSGWRETQYF. The CDR3 DNA sequence: TGTGCCAGCAGCTTATCCGGATGGCGGGAGACCCAGTACTTC.

This chain joins TRBV7-9 and TRBJ1-3, with 10 bases fitting TRBD1. CDR1 and CDR2 from the germline V gene are SEHNR and FQNEAQ (reference sequence). Trimming removed 5 bases from V and 3 bases from J; junction bases left unmatched: 4. The CDR3 is 15 residues long. DNA of the CDR3: TGTGCCAGCAGCCCCGGGACAGGGGATGGAAACACCATATATTTT. Its translation: CASSPGTGDGNTIYF.

This clone was found a few times. The chain recombines TRBV9 with TRBJ1-1; 7 nucleotides line up with TRBD1. V was pared by 3 bases and J by 1 base, with 6 bases of the junction left unmatched. There are 15 residues in the CDR3. Germline CDR1 and CDR2: SGDLS and YYNGEE. The CDR3 sequence: CASSERQGGNTEAFF. The CDR3 DNA reads TGTGCCAGCAGCGAAAGACAGGGAGGGAACACTGAAGCTTTCTTT.

This CDR3 reads CASSDPRTGNEQYF. CDR3 nucleotides: TGTGCCAGCAGTGACCCGAGGACAGGGAACGAGCAGTACTTC. The V and J genes are TRBV6-1 and TRBJ2-7; 8 nucleotides align to TRBD1. Germline values: CDR1 MNHNS, CDR2 SASEGT. The CDR3 has 14 amino acids. Losses at the gene ends were 3 bases for V and 5 bases for J; bases not matched to a gene: 6.

The chain links TRBV10-3 to TRBJ2-6, with a tentative D call TRBD1 (5 bases). Trimming cost V 6 bases and J 1 base, with 13 bases left between them. The CDR3 sequence is 16 residues long. Germline CDR1 reads ENHRY; CDR2 reads SYGVKD. CDR3 sequence (DNA): TGTGCCATCAGAGGCAGGGATCTATCTGGGGCCAACGTCCTGACTTTC. Its protein is CAIRGRDLSGANVLTF.

V is TRBV4-1 and J is TRBJ1-4; D is ambiguous. Germline assignment: CDR1 MGHRA and CDR2 YSYEKL. V was trimmed by 2 bases and J by 3 bases, leaving 10 bases between them. This CDR3 has 15 amino acids. The CDR3 region is CASSQPDGSNEKLFF. The CDR3 DNA is TGCGCCAGCAGCCAACCGGACGGGTCTAATGAAAAACTGTTTTTT.